Listed here is a single T cell receptor beta chain. Its cognate antigen is unknown. The data originate from a study of CD8 T cells in Susac syndrome. Study results and limitations: When the CD4+ T cell repertoires of patients with Susac syndrome were examined, they did not show any clonal expansion.

With 6 bases clipped from V and 6 bases from J, the junction kept 7 bases outside the gene matches. From germline, CDR1 is SQVTM and CDR2 ANQGSEA. The CDR3 is 12 amino acids. RNA was extracted with the RNeasy kit, and a quantity of about 0.45 to 1 ug was reverse transcribed using random hexamers. From the immunoSEQ multiplex PCR reads, TCRdb called clonotypes with MiXCR, one entry per CDR3 protein. The data hold approximately 190,000 distinct CDR3 sequences, with 90% to 96% observed a single time. The T cells that were sequenced for TCR beta were CD8+ and CD4+ cells from blood. The rearrangement joins TRBV29-1 to TRBJ2-7; TRBD1 matches 8 bases. Sequencing used CD4+ T cells from PBMCs. The source is a human donor with Susac syndrome. The CDR3 spells CSVGGTGAEQYF. CDR3 nucleotides: TGCAGCGTCGGAGGGACAGGAGCCGAGCAGTACTTC.